This passage covers 7 T cell receptor beta chains from one sample sequenced in a study of T cell clonality in common variable immunodeficiency. TCRdb's copy holds only in-frame clones and misses some; the assay was immunoSEQ multiplex PCR. This repertoire lists around 50,000 clones without singletons; about 5.9% sits in the top ten. Sequences were obtained from peripheral blood mononuclear cells. These receptors were obtained from a person aged 18-69 years in good health.

This clone was detected many times. The CDR3 end falls 3 residues outside the read, so it is completed with the germline J gene. The chain recombines TRBV6-2 or TRBV6-3 with TRBJ1-2; TRBD1 might be the D (5 bases). Germline V gives CDR1 MNHEY, CDR2 SVGEGT. This CDR3 has 15 residues. Incomplete CDR3 DNA: TGTGCCAGCAGTTACTCGACTAGCGGGGGGTACGAC. Protein: CASSYSTSGGYD. The full CDR3 protein is CASSYSTSGGYDYTF.

In this sample, this clone turned up many times. The CDR3 is cut off 3 residues early in the read; its end comes from the germline J gene. The rearrangement links TRBV6-1 to TRBJ1-2, with no clear D. Trimming left V 2 bases short and J 0 bases short, with 13 bases between. The CDR3 length is 16 residues. CDR1 MNHNS and CDR2 SASEGT come from the germline V gene. CDR3 bases read: TGTGCCAGCAGTGAAATTGGTAGGGTCCCTAACTATGGC. Amino acids: CASSEIGRVPNYG. The entire CDR3 sequence reads CASSEIGRVPNYGYTF.

This clone was detected many times. The sequence runs out 3 residues before the end of the CDR3; the remainder is reconstructed from the germline J gene. This chain joins TRBV10-3 and TRBJ1-5, with TRBD1 identical over 8 bases. From germline, CDR1 is ENHRY and CDR2 SYGVKD. V lost 3 bases, J lost 4 bases, and 2 bases stayed unmatched. The CDR3 has 14 amino acids. The CDR3 DNA, read in part, is TGTGCCATCAGTGACAGGGGGCCGAATCAGCCC. This gives the protein CAISDRGPNQP. The CDR3 in its entirety is CAISDRGPNQPQHF.

This clone was counted ten times or more. The read ends 3 residues before the CDR3 terminus; that terminus is restored from the germline J gene. The J gene is TRBJ1-2, the V gene TRBV19; maybe TRBD1 (5 bases). The germline CDR1 and CDR2 sequences are LNHDA and SQIVND (reference sequence). The CDR3 covers 13 residues. The CDR3 bases that were read are TGTGCCAGTATGAAGGTGGGGCCGTACGGC. Its translation is CASMKVGPYG. Given in full, the CDR3 is CASMKVGPYGYTF.

The table lists this clone with many counts. The read ends 3 residues early relative to the CDR3; the germline J gene fills the gap. V usage is TRBV30 and J usage is TRBJ2-3; no clear D. The CDR3 has 14 amino acids. The germline V and J ends were trimmed by 0 bases and 4 bases, with 11 bases remaining between them. The germline V gene encodes CDR1 GTSNPN and CDR2 SVGIG (reference sequence). The chain's CDR3 is CAWSVLGSADTQYF. CDR3 bases read: TGTGCCTGGAGTGTACTTGGTTCGGCAGATACG.

This clone appeared many times. Read sequence stops 3 residues before the CDR3 end, and the germline J gene provides the missing end. The V gene is TRBV20-1, the J gene TRBJ1-1; D is possibly TRBD1 (5 bases). Germline-derived CDR1 and CDR2 are DFQATT and SNEGSKA (reference sequence). The ends were cut back, 0 bases at V and 4 bases at J, with 12 bases in the middle. The CDR3 consists of 14 residues. The CDR3 DNA, read in part, is TGCAGTGCTAGAGAGGCAGGGCTGACCACTGAA. As protein: CSAREAGLTTE. The complete CDR3 sequence is CSAREAGLTTEAFF.

This clone was seen many times. The missing CDR3 end, 3 residues past where the read stops, is filled in from the germline J gene. The chain carries TRBV20-1 and TRBJ1-1; TRBD1 might be the D (6 bases). The CDR3 spans 15 residues. Germline V gene lookup returns CDR1 DFQATT and CDR2 SNEGSKA (reference sequence). V was pared by 7 bases and J by 6 bases, with 24 bases between. CDR3 protein: CSGGQGTSWGAEAFF. Incomplete CDR3 DNA: TGCAGTGGTGGGCAGGGGACCTCCTGGGGAGCTGAA.